This T cell receptor (beta chain) was captured by sequencing in a study of beta chain features in type 1 diabetes. Reverse transcription of all isolated RNA meant that expressed TCRB transcripts were sequenced. Repertoires were generated with immunoSEQ multiplex PCR, while TCRdb's copy carries only in-frame clones and drops some. The profile shows 300,000 or so clones, 6.5% to 10% of them singletons. Germline CDR1 reads LGHNA; CDR2 reads YSLEER. The CDR3 is 15 residues long. The V and J ends lost 1 base and 2 bases respectively, with 10 bases between them. V and J are TRBV4-3 and TRBJ2-3, with D tentatively TRBD2 (5 bases). Material for sequencing was central memory CD4+ T cells from blood. This receptor was obtained from a woman between 18 and 29 years old in good health. CDR3 sequence (DNA): TGCGCCAGCAGCCAAGCCAGCGGCTTCACAGATACGCAGTATTTT. The encoded protein is CASSQASGFTDTQYF.